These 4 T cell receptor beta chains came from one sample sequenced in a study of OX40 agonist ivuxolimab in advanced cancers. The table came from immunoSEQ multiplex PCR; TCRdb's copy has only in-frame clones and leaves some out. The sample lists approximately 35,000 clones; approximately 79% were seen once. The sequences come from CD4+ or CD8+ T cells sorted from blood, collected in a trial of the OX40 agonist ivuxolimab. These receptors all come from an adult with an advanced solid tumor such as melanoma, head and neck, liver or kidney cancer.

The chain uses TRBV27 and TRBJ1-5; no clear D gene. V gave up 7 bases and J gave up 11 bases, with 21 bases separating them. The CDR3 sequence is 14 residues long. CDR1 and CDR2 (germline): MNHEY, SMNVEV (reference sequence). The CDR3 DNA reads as TGTGCCAGCATCCCAGAGGGCTGGTGGGTATCCCAGCATTTT. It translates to CASIPEGWWVSQHF.

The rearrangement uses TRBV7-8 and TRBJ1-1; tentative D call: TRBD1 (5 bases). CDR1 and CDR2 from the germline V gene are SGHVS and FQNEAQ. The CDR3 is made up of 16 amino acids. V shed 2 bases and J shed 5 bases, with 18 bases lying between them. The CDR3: CASSLLSGNKGTEAFF. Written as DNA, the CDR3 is TGTGCCAGCAGCTTACTTTCCGGTAATAAGGGGACTGAAGCTTTCTTT.

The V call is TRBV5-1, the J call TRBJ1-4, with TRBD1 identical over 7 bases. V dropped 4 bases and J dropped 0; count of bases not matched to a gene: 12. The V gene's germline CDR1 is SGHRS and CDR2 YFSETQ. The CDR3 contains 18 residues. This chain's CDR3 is CASSQTTGPTTTNEKLFF. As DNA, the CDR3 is TGCGCCAGCAGCCAAACGACAGGGCCGACTACAACTAATGAAAAACTGTTTTTT.

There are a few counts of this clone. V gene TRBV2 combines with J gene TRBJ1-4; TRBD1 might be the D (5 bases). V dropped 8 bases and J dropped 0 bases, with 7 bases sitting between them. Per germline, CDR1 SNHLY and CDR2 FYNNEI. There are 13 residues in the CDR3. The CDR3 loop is CASQGTTNEKLFF. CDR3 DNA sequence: TGTGCCAGCCAGGGTACAACTAATGAAAAACTGTTTTTT.